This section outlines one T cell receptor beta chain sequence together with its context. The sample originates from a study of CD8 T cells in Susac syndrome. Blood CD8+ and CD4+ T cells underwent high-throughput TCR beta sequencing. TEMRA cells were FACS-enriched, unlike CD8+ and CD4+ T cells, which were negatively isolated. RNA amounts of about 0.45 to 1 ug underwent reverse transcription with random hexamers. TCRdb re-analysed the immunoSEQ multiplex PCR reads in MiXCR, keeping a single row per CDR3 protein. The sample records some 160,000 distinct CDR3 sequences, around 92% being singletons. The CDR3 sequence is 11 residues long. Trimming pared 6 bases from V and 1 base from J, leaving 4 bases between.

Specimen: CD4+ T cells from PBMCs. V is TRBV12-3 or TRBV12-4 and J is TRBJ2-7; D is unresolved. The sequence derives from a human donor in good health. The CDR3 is CASSKSYEQYF. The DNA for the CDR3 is TGTGCCAGCAGCAAGTCCTACGAGCAGTACTTC.